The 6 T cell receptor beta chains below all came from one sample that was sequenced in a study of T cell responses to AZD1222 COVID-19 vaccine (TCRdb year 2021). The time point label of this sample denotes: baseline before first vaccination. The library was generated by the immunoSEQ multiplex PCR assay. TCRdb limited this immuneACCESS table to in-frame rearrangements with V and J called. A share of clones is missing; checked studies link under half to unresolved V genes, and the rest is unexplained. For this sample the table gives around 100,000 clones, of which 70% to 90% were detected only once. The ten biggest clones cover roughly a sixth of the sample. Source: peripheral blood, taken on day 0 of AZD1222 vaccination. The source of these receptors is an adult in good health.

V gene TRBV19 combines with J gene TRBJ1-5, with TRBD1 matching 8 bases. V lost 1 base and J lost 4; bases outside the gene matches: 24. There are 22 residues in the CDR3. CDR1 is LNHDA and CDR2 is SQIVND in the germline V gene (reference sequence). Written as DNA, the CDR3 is TGTGCCAGTAGTATAGTCCCCGGGACAGGTTCTACCCGTTTCGCGGCTAATCAGCCCCAGCATTTT. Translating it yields CASSIVPGTGSTRFAANQPQHF. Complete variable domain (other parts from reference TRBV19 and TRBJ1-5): DGGITQSPKYLFRKEGQNVTLSCEQNLNHDAMYWYRQDPGQGLRLIYYSQIVNDFQKGDIAEGYSVSREKKESFPLTVTSAQKNPTAFYLCASSIVPGTGSTRFAANQPQHFGDGTRLSIL.

The CDR3 DNA reads TGTGCCAGCAGTGAGGACAGGGGCCACGAGCAGTACTTC. Residues: CASSEDRGHEQYF. J is TRBJ2-7 and V is TRBV6-1; 9 bases match TRBD1. J was trimmed by 5 bases and V by 3 bases; bases with no gene match: 2. Germline assignment: CDR1 MNHNS and CDR2 SASEGT. The CDR3 runs 13 residues.

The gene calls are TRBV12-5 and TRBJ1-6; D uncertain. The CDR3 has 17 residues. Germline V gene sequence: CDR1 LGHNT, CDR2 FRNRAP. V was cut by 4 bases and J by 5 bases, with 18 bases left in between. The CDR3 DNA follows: TGTGCTAGTGGTTCCCACTTAGGTAACCTCAATAATTCACCCCTCCACTTT. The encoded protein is CASGSHLGNLNNSPLHF.

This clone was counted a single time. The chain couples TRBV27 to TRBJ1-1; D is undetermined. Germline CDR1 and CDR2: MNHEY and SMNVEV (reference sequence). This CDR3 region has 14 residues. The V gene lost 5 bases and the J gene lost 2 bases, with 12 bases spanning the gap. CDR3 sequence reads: CASSRGVLNTEAFF. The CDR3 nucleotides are TGTGCCAGCAGTCGCGGGGTCCTCAACACTGAAGCTTTCTTT.

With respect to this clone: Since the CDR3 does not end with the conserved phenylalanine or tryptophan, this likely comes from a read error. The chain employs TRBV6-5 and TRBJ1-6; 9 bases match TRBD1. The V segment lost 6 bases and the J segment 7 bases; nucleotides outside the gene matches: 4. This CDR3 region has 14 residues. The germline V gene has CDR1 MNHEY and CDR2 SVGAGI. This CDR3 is CASRIGQGNSPLHL. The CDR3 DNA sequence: TGTGCCAGCAGAATCGGACAGGGGAATTCACCCCTCCACCTT.

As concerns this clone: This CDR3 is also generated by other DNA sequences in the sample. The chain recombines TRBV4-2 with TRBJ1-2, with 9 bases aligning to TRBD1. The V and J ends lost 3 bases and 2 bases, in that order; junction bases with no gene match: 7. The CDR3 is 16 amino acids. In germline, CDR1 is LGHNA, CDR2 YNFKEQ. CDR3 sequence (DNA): TGTGCCAGCAGCCAGGACCGACAGGGGGACAACTATGGCTACACCTTC. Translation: CASSQDRQGDNYGYTF.